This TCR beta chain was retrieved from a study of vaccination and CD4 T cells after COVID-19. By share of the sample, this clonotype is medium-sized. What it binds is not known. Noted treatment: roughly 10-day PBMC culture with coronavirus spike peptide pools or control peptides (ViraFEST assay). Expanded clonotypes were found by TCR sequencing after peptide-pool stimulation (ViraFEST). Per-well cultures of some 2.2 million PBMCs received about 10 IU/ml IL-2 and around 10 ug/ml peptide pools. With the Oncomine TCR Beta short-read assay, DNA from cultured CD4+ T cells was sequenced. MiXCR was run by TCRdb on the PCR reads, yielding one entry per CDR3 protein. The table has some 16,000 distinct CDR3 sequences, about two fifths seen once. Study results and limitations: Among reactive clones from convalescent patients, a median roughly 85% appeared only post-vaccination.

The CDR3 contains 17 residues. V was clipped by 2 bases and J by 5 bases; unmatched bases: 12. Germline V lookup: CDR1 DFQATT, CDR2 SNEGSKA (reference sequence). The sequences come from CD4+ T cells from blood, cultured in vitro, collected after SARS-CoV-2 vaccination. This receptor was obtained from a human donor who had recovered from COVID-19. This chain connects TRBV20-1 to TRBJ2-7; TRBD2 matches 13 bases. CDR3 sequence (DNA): TGCAGTGCTAGAAGAGGGAGGACTAGCGGGAGAACCCACGAGCAGTACTTC. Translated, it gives CSARRGRTSGRTHEQYF.